These 27 T cell receptor beta chains were all obtained from the same sample, sequenced in a study. TCRdb passed the 5' RACE reads through MiXCR, listing each CDR3 protein once. The table lists approximately 60,000 distinct CDR3 sequences, around 20% of them singletons. Tregs were sorted as CD4+CD25+CD127-/low cells. What was sequenced was tumor-infiltrating Tregs sorted from the breast tumor. The receptors stem from a female donor with breast cancer.

DNA of the CDR3: TGCAGTGCTAGAGACCCGGGCAGGGGGTACAATGAGCAGTTCTTC. Protein: CSARDPGRGYNEQFF. The chain uses TRBV20-1 and TRBJ2-1, with TRBD1 identical over 7 bases. CDR3 size: 15 residues. The J segment lost 4 bases and the V segment lost 0 bases, leaving 6 bases of the junction unmatched. Germline CDR1 is DFQATT and CDR2 is SNEGSKA (reference sequence).

This clonotype has a handful of counts. The rearrangement uses TRBV2 and TRBJ2-7, with 12 bases lining up with TRBD2. The CDR3 runs 16 residues. The V gene end was trimmed by 5 bases and the J gene end by 6 bases; junction bases not matched to a gene: 11. The germline V gene has CDR1 SNHLY and CDR2 FYNNEI. This CDR3 is CASSYTPSGRAPEQYF. CDR3 DNA sequence: TGTGCCAGCAGTTACACACCTAGCGGGAGGGCACCCGAGCAGTACTTC.

This clonotype was seen more than once but under ten times. The chain joins TRBV5-1 to TRBJ2-7, with 11 bases that match TRBD2. This CDR3 contains 15 residues. In germline, CDR1 is SGHRS, CDR2 YFSETQ. V trimming: 4 bases; J trimming: 4 bases; junction bases outside the gene matches: 7. CDR3 loop: CASSQGLAALYEQYF. For the CDR3, the DNA is TGCGCCAGCAGCCAGGGACTAGCGGCTTTATACGAGCAGTACTTC. The whole variable domain, filled in from reference TRBV5-1 and TRBJ2-7, reads KAGVTQTPRYLIKTRGQQVTLSCSPISGHRSVSWYQQTPGQGLQFLFEYFSETQRNKGNFPGRFSGRQFSNSRSEMNVSTLELGDSALYLCASSQGLAALYEQYFGPGTRLTVT.

This clonotype was seen only a few times. V gene TRBV7-9 combines with J gene TRBJ2-3; 9 bases are a match to TRBD1. V lost 5 bases, J lost 1 base, and 1 base stayed unmatched. There are 14 residues in the CDR3. CDR1 SEHNR and CDR2 FQNEAQ come from the germline V gene (reference sequence). CDR3 DNA: TGTGCCAGCAGCCGGGACAGGGGCACAGATACGCAGTATTTT. This translates into CASSRDRGTDTQYF.

The rearrangement links TRBV20-1 to TRBJ2-1, with 16 bases lining up with TRBD2. Germline-derived CDR1 and CDR2 are DFQATT and SNEGSKA (reference sequence). The CDR3 runs 14 residues. The junction had 6 bases not matched to a gene; V was cut back by 6 bases and J by 10 bases. CDR3: CSAGTSGRVEEQFF. In DNA form, the CDR3 reads TGCAGTGCCGGGACTAGCGGGAGGGTAGAAGAGCAGTTCTTC.

The chain joins TRBV5-1 to TRBJ1-4; possible D gene TRBD1, 6 bases. The CDR3 is 15 residues long. CDR1 SGHRS and CDR2 YFSETQ come from the germline V gene. V lost 3 bases and J lost 5, with 14 bases in between. The CDR3 region is CASSSPGTRNEKLFF. The CDR3 bases are TGCGCCAGCAGCTCTCCCGGGACACGGAATGAAAAACTGTTTTTT.

This clonotype was detected only a few times. The CDR3: CASTRGVQKSGEKLFF. DNA for the CDR3: TGTGCCAGCACCCGGGGGGTCCAGAAGTCCGGCGAAAAACTGTTTTTT. The rearrangement joins TRBV9 to TRBJ1-4; D is possibly TRBD1 (5 bases). The CDR3 extends over 16 amino acids. Per germline, CDR1 SGDLS and CDR2 YYNGEE. V shed 6 bases and J shed 8 bases, with 23 bases lying between them.

This clonotype was observed at least ten times. The chain recombines TRBV5-1 with TRBJ2-3; D might be TRBD2 (5 bases). The germline V gene has CDR1 SGHRS and CDR2 YFSETQ. V gave up 5 bases and J gave up 1 base, with 5 bases separating them. The CDR3 covers 12 residues. For the CDR3, the DNA is TGCGCCAGCAGTAGCGGCACAGATACGCAGTATTTT. It encodes CASSSGTDTQYF. Variable domain in full (rest from reference TRBV5-1 and TRBJ2-3): KAGVTQTPRYLIKTRGQQVTLSCSPISGHRSVSWYQQTPGQGLQFLFEYFSETQRNKGNFPGRFSGRQFSNSRSEMNVSTLELGDSALYLCASSSGTDTQYFGPGTRLTVL.

This clonotype was observed a few times. The V gene is TRBV19, the J gene TRBJ1-1; no firm D call. Germline CDR1 is LNHDA and CDR2 is SQIVND (reference sequence). CDR3 length equals 12 residues. Trimming cost V 4 bases and J 6 bases, with 9 bases left between them. This CDR3 reads CASSSWSSEAFF. The CDR3, as DNA: TGTGCCAGTAGTAGTTGGTCATCTGAAGCTTTCTTT.

This clonotype was detected only a few times. The chain combines TRBV7-3 with TRBJ2-2; no clear D. CDR1 and CDR2 (germline): SGHTA, FQGTGA. The CDR3 runs to 14 residues. The V gene lost 2 bases and the J gene lost 1 base, with 5 bases spanning the gap. CDR3 nucleotide sequence: TGTGCCAGCAGCTTAGGGTGGAACACCGGGGAGCTGTTTTTT. It codes for CASSLGWNTGELFF.

This clonotype turned up a few times. V and J are TRBV18 and TRBJ1-4, with D maybe TRBD1 (5 bases). The length of the CDR3 is 13 residues. Trimming stripped 5 bases from V and 5 bases from J, with 9 bases between. Germline V gene data show CDR1 as KGHSH and CDR2 as LQKENI. The CDR3, as DNA: TGTGCCAGCTCATCACAGGAGAATGAAAAACTGTTTTTT. This codes for CASSSQENEKLFF.

This clonotype came up many times. This chain joins TRBV28 and TRBJ1-2, with D possibly matching TRBD1 (6 bases). Trimming stripped 10 bases from V and 8 bases from J, with 20 bases between. This CDR3 is 13 amino acids long. CDR1 is MDHEN, CDR2 SYDVKM, per germline. The CDR3 nucleotides are TGTGCCACGGTTATGCAGGGGATAGGGGGCTACACCTTC. Protein product: CATVMQGIGGYTF.

This chain uses TRBV18 with TRBJ2-5; a possible D gene is TRBD1 (7 bases). Germline CDR1 reads KGHSH; CDR2 reads LQKENI. Trimming took 3 bases from V and 1 from J, leaving 15 bases between them. The CDR3 has 16 amino acids. CDR3 region: CASSPPQGGSQETQYF. The CDR3 coding sequence is TGTGCCAGCTCACCCCCCCAGGGGGGTTCCCAAGAGACCCAGTACTTC. The full variable domain, in which reference TRBV18 and TRBJ2-5 provide the parts outside the CDR3, is NAGVMQNPRHLVRRRGQEARLRCSPMKGHSHVYWYRQLPEEGLKFMVYLQKENIIDESGMPKERFSAEFPKEGPSILRIQQVVRGDSAAYFCASSPPQGGSQETQYFGPGTRLLVL.

On this clonotype itself: A much more abundant neighbour one base away suggests this may be a read error. This chain joins TRBV6-2 or TRBV6-3 and TRBJ1-5; D is unclear. The CDR3 extends over 13 amino acids. CDR1 is MNHEY, CDR2 SVGEGT, per germline. The CDR3 spells CTSSYSDDLPQHF. CDR3 DNA sequence: TGTACCAGCAGTTACTCAGACGATTTGCCCCAGCATTTT.

Only a few counts were recorded for this clonotype. The chain couples TRBV7-9 to TRBJ2-2, with 7 bases aligning to TRBD2. The length of the CDR3 is 14 residues. CDR1 and CDR2 from the germline V gene are SEHNR and FQNEAQ (reference sequence). Unmatched junction bases numbered 2, after V lost 1 base and J lost 6 bases. CDR3 region: CASSLDRGAGELFF. CDR3 sequence (DNA): TGTGCCAGCAGCTTAGATCGGGGGGCCGGGGAGCTGTTTTTT.

The chain uses TRBV7-3 and TRBJ2-2; TRBD1 aligns across 9 bases. Germline V gives CDR1 SGHTA, CDR2 FQGTGA. The CDR3 consists of 15 residues. J gave up 6 bases and V 5 bases, and 7 bases lay outside the gene matches. This CDR3 is CASSTGTGRAGELFF. CDR3 coding DNA: TGTGCCAGCAGCACCGGGACAGGGAGGGCCGGGGAGCTGTTTTTT. Full variable domain (remainder filled in from reference TRBV7-3 and TRBJ2-2): GAGVSQTPSNKVTEKGKYVELRCDPISGHTALYWYRQSLGQGPEFLIYFQGTGAADDSGLPNDRFFAVRPEGSVSTLKIQRTERGDSAVYLCASSTGTGRAGELFFGEGSRLTVL.

The gene calls are TRBV5-1 and TRBJ2-5; 11 bases agree with TRBD2. The CDR3 sequence is 15 residues long. J was trimmed by 2 bases and V by 4 bases; bases with no gene match: 4. Germline-derived CDR1 and CDR2 are SGHRS and YFSETQ. The CDR3 loop is CASSQGLAVQETQYF. DNA of the CDR3: TGCGCCAGCAGCCAGGGACTAGCGGTTCAAGAGACCCAGTACTTC.

CDR3 amino acids: CASSLAGRISGNTIYF. The CDR3 DNA follows: TGTGCCAGCAGTTTAGCCGGGAGGATCTCTGGAAACACCATATATTTT. This chain connects TRBV12-3 or TRBV12-4 to TRBJ1-3, with D uncertain. The CDR3 is made up of 16 amino acids. V was clipped by 0 bases and J by 0 bases, with 9 bases between them.

This clonotype was counted only a few times. The CDR3 protein is CASSKGGRENSPLHF. CDR3 DNA: TGTGCCAGCAGCAAAGGGGGACGGGAGAATTCACCCCTCCACTTT. The gene calls are TRBV3-1 and TRBJ1-6; D is perhaps TRBD1 (6 bases). The V and J ends lost 5 bases and 7 bases respectively, with 15 bases between them. The CDR3 runs 15 residues. Germline values: CDR1 LGHDT, CDR2 YNNKEL (reference sequence). The full variable domain, in which reference TRBV3-1 and TRBJ1-6 provide the parts outside the CDR3, is DTAVSQTPKYLVTQMGNDKSIKCEQNLGHDTMYWYKQDSKKFLKIMFSYNNKELIINETVPNRFSPKSPDKAHLNLHINSLELGDSAVYFCASSKGGRENSPLHFGNGTRLTVT.

The chain links TRBV24-1 to TRBJ1-1; 8 nucleotides line up with TRBD1. This CDR3 region has 16 residues. After removal of 1 base from V and 0 bases from J, the junction contained 3 bases not matched to a gene. CDR1 is KGHDR and CDR2 is SFDVKD in the germline V gene. The DNA of the CDR3 is TGTGCCACCAGTGATTTCAGGGGGCGTGTGAACACTGAAGCTTTCTTT. Protein: CATSDFRGRVNTEAFF.

A remark on this clonotype: Being one base from a much bigger clone, this may be a read error. The chain joins TRBV4-3 to TRBJ2-1; 11 positions match TRBD2. Per the germline V gene, CDR1 is LGHNA and CDR2 is YSLEER. This CDR3 comprises 17 residues. Unmatched junction bases numbered 11, after V lost 1 base and J lost 9 bases. The CDR3 protein is CASSQGLAGGGFSEQFF. The CDR3 nucleotides read TGCGCCAGCAGCCAAGGGCTAGCGGGAGGTGGGTTCAGTGAGCAGTTCTTC.

This clonotype has more than one count but fewer than ten. This rearrangement joins TRBV6-5 to TRBJ1-6, with D hard to call. This CDR3 comprises 16 residues. The germline V gene encodes CDR1 MNHEY and CDR2 SVGAGI. V lost 4 bases, J lost 9 bases, and 19 bases lay in between. The DNA of the CDR3 is TGTGCCAGCAGTTTATCCGACCCTACGAAGGGTTCACCCCTCCACTTT. This gives the protein CASSLSDPTKGSPLHF.

This clonotype was counted many times. This CDR3 reads CASSLNKPLRNTEAFF. The CDR3 DNA reads TGTGCCAGCAGCTTAAACAAGCCCTTACGCAACACTGAAGCTTTCTTT. The genes are TRBV7-2 and TRBJ1-1; D is ambiguous. The CDR3 runs to 16 residues. Germline lookup yields CDR1 SGHTA and CDR2 FQGNSA. The V and J ends lost 2 bases and 2 bases respectively, with 15 bases between them.

Many counts were recorded for this clonotype. The chain is built from TRBV6-6 and TRBJ2-2; D possibly corresponds to TRBD1 (6 bases). The ends were cut back, 8 bases at V and 3 bases at J, with 10 bases in the middle. Looked up from germline, CDR1 is MNHNY and CDR2 is SVGAGI (reference sequence). CDR3 size: 13 residues. Here the CDR3 reads CASANRDTGELFF. The CDR3 bases are TGTGCCAGCGCCAACAGGGACACCGGGGAGCTGTTTTTT.

V usage is TRBV20-1 and J usage is TRBJ2-2, with TRBD2 matching 9 bases. CDR3 length: 16 amino acids. The V gene end was trimmed by 3 bases and the J gene end by 3 bases; junction bases not matched to a gene: 8. The germline CDR1 and CDR2 sequences are DFQATT and SNEGSKA (reference sequence). CDR3 protein: CSARIKREVDTGELFF. The CDR3 coding sequence is TGCAGTGCTAGGATCAAGCGGGAGGTGGACACCGGGGAGCTGTTTTTT.

V usage is TRBV2 and J usage is TRBJ2-2, with D hard to call. Germline V gene lookup returns CDR1 SNHLY and CDR2 FYNNEI. CDR3 length: 15 amino acids. The germline V and J ends were trimmed by 4 bases and 7 bases, with 16 bases remaining between them. The DNA for the CDR3 is TGTGCCAGCAGTGTTCAGGCCTCGGGCTTCGGGGAGCTGTTTTTT. This codes for CASSVQASGFGELFF.

This clonotype was detected a few times. V is TRBV20-1 and J is TRBJ2-3; 8 bases line up with TRBD2. Germline V lookup: CDR1 DFQATT, CDR2 SNEGSKA (reference sequence). There are 14 residues in the CDR3. The V segment lost 6 bases and the J segment 6 bases; nucleotides outside the gene matches: 11. As DNA, the CDR3 is TGCAGTGCGGTTAGCGGGACCAATCTGGATACGCAGTATTTT. This translates into CSAVSGTNLDTQYF.